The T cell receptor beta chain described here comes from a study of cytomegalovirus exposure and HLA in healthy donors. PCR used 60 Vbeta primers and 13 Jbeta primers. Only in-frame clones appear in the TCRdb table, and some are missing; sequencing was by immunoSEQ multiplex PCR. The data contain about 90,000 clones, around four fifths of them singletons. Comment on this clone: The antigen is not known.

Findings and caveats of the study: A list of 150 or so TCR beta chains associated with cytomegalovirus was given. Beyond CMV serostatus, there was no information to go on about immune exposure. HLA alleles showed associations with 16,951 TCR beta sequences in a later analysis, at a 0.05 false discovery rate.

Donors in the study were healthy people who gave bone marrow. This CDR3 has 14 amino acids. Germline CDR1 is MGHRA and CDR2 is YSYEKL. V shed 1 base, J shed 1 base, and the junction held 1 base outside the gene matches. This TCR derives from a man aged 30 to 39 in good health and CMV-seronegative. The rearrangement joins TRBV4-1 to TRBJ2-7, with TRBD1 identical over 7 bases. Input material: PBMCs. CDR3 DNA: TGCGCCAGCAGCCAAGCAGGGGGATCCTACGAGCAGTACTTC. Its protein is CASSQAGGSYEQYF.